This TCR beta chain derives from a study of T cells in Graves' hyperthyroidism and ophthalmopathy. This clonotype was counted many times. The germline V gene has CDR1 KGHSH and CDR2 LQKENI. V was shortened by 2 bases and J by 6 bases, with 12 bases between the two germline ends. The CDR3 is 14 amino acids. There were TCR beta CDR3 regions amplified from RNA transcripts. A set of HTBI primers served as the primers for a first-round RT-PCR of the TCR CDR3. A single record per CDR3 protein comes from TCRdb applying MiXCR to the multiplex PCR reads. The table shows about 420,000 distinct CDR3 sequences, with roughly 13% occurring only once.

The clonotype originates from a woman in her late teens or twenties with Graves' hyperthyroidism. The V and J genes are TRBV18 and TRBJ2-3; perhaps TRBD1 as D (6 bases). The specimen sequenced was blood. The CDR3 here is CASSPSRGGDTQYF. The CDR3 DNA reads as TGTGCCAGCTCACCATCCAGGGGCGGGGATACGCAGTATTTT.